This T cell receptor beta chain was recovered during a study of cytotoxic CD8 clonotypes in ibrutinib-treated CLL. V lost 6 bases to trimming and J lost 0 bases, with 8 bases between them. Germline V gene data show CDR1 as SGHRS and CDR2 as YFSETQ. The CDR3 extends over 13 amino acids. Using immunoSEQ multiplex PCR, the repertoire was profiled, and TCRdb retains in-frame clones only, with some absent. The profile shows around 97,000 clones, around four fifths of them singletons. The specimen was PBMCs, collected after 12 months of ibrutinib treatment. V gene TRBV5-1 combines with J gene TRBJ2-3, with D possibly TRBD2 on 5 matching bases. The clonotype originates from a human donor with chronic lymphocytic leukemia. CDR3 DNA sequence: TGCGCCAGCAAAGAGGGTAGCACAGATACGCAGTATTTT. Translated, it gives CASKEGSTDTQYF.